Listed here are 14 T cell receptor beta chains from one sample, sequenced in a study of shared clonotypes between healthy human individuals. Here immunoSEQ multiplex PCR was the method, and the copy in TCRdb shows in-frame clones only, minus some. The table has approximately 2.1 million clones, approximately 95% seen once; the top ten hold approximately 0.4%. Sequenced sample: naive CD4+ T cells from PBMCs. Subset meaning: CD45RA+ positively selected. The receptor source for this set is a man between 18 and 29 years old in good health. Some clones in this sample may be carry-over from other donors' samples.

V gene TRBV5-1 combines with J gene TRBJ2-3, with 11 positions matching TRBD2. V was clipped by 0 bases and J by 6 bases; unmatched bases: 3. Germline CDR1 is SGHRS and CDR2 is YFSETQ. The CDR3 loop spans 15 amino acids. The CDR3 nucleotides read TGCGCCAGCAGCTTGGGTAGCGGGAGGGACGATACGCAGTATTTT. Translation: CASSLGSGRDDTQYF.

J is TRBJ1-1 and V is TRBV28; weak D call: TRBD1 (5 bases). Trimming left V 0 bases short and J 0 bases short, with 17 bases between. Germline-derived CDR1 and CDR2 are MDHEN and SYDVKM. CDR3 size: 18 residues. The CDR3 sequence is CASSLWSDEGLLNTEAFF. The CDR3 region has the DNA TGTGCCAGCAGTTTATGGTCCGACGAGGGGCTGCTGAACACTGAAGCTTTCTTT.

This clone came up once. This chain links TRBV20-1 with TRBJ2-7, with 7 bases identical to TRBD1. Germline CDR1 and CDR2: DFQATT and SNEGSKA (reference sequence). The CDR3 is 11 amino acids. The CDR3 nucleotides read TGCAGCGGACAGGACGCCGACGAGCAGTACTTC. This gives the protein CSGQDADEQYF.

The genes are TRBV20-1 and TRBJ2-3; D ambiguous. The V gene's germline CDR1 is DFQATT and CDR2 SNEGSKA (reference sequence). The CDR3 loop spans 10 amino acids. V gave up 4 bases and J gave up 7 bases, with 6 bases separating them. The DNA for the CDR3 is TGCAGTGCTATTGCGAATACGCAGTATTTT. Protein sequence: CSAIANTQYF.

This chain connects TRBV5-6 to TRBJ2-1; 7 bases match TRBD2. This CDR3 region has 15 residues. V was clipped by 3 bases and J by 7 bases; unmatched bases: 10. The germline V gene has CDR1 SGHDT and CDR2 YYEEEE. The CDR3 loop is CASSSPPGGLNEQFF. For the CDR3, the DNA is TGTGCCAGCAGCTCCCCCCCGGGAGGCCTAAATGAGCAGTTCTTC.

V is TRBV9 and J is TRBJ1-1, with a weak D call TRBD1 (5 bases). CDR3 size: 16 residues. Per the germline V gene, CDR1 is SGDLS and CDR2 is YYNGEE. V gave up 0 bases and J gave up 1 base, with 13 bases separating them. CDR3 nucleotide sequence: TGTGCCAGCAGCGTAGAATGGGAAAGGGGGAACACTGAAGCTTTCTTT. This translates into CASSVEWERGNTEAFF.

The V gene is TRBV5-1, the J gene TRBJ1-2, with 8 bases lining up with TRBD1. The germline V gene encodes CDR1 SGHRS and CDR2 YFSETQ. V lost 0 bases, J lost 7 bases, and 8 bases stayed unmatched. The CDR3 is made up of 15 amino acids. The CDR3 sequence: CASSLGVPGGVGYTF. CDR3 bases: TGCGCCAGCAGCTTGGGAGTCCCAGGGGGCGTTGGCTACACCTTC.

Worth noting for this clone: Different DNA sequences within this sample yield the same CDR3. The V call is TRBV20-1, the J call TRBJ2-5; the D is unclear. Between the trimmed V and J ends, which lost 5 bases and 3 bases, there was a span of 4 bases. CDR3 length: 10 residues. Germline-derived CDR1 and CDR2 are DFQATT and SNEGSKA (reference sequence). The CDR3 spells CSAGKETQYF. Here the CDR3 DNA reads TGCAGTGCTGGAAAAGAGACCCAGTACTTC.

The CDR3 reads CASSYLRGPLNYGYTF. The DNA for the CDR3 is TGTGCCAGCAGCTACCTAAGGGGACCCCTTAACTATGGCTACACCTTC. The rearrangement joins TRBV11-2 to TRBJ1-2, with a possible D match to TRBD1 (5 bases). Germline CDR1 is SGHAT and CDR2 is FQNNGV. The CDR3 length is 16 residues. The V gene lost 4 bases and the J gene lost 1 base, with 16 bases spanning the gap.

With respect to this clone: Other DNA sequences from this sample encode an identical CDR3 as well. The rearrangement uses TRBV7-9 and TRBJ2-1; 7 positions match TRBD1. In germline, CDR1 is SEHNR, CDR2 FQNEAQ (reference sequence). This CDR3 comprises 13 residues. V lost 9 bases to trimming and J lost 1 base; unmatched junction nucleotides: 3. The CDR3 region is CASRQGSYNEQFF. CDR3 nucleotide sequence: TGTGCCAGTCGACAGGGTTCCTACAATGAGCAGTTCTTC.

This clone has just one count. The chain recombines TRBV29-1 with TRBJ1-2; D is perhaps TRBD1 (5 bases). With 6 bases removed from V and 0 bases from J, the gap between germline ends came to 14 bases. Germline loops: CDR1 SQVTM, CDR2 ANQGSEA. CDR3 size: 14 residues. DNA of the CDR3: TGCAGCGTCACGCCCAGAGGGGCTAACTATGGCTACACCTTC. Translation gives CSVTPRGANYGYTF. The whole variable domain, filled in from reference TRBV29-1 and TRBJ1-2, reads SAVISQKPSRDICQRGTSLTIQCQVDSQVTMMFWYRQQPGQSLTLIATANQGSEATYESGFVIDKFPISRPNLTFSTLTVSNMSPEDSSIYLCSVTPRGANYGYTFGSGTRLTVV.

This chain links TRBV29-1 with TRBJ1-3; D gene unclear. This CDR3 has 11 amino acids. CDR1 is SQVTM, CDR2 ANQGSEA, per germline. V dropped 7 bases and J dropped 2 bases, with 6 bases sitting between them. CDR3 nucleotide sequence: TGCAGCGCGGAAGCTGGAAACACCATATATTTT. This encodes CSAEAGNTIYF.

This chain joins TRBV10-1 and TRBJ1-3; D is perhaps TRBD1 (5 bases). Germline V gene lookup returns CDR1 WNHNN and CDR2 SYGVQD (reference sequence). The CDR3 consists of 16 residues. The V end was cut by 5 bases, the J end by 0 bases, with 14 bases between. The CDR3 sequence is CASSSGTESSGNTIYF. The CDR3, as DNA: TGCGCCAGCAGTTCCGGGACCGAGAGCTCTGGAAACACCATATATTTT.

The chain couples TRBV25-1 to TRBJ2-1; TRBD2 agrees at 8 bases. V lost 5 bases, J lost 6 bases, and 9 bases stayed unmatched. The CDR3 is 15 residues long. The V gene's germline CDR1 is MGHDK and CDR2 SYGVNS. CDR3 loop: CASSQPGAGGNEQFF. The CDR3 region has the DNA TGTGCCAGCAGTCAACCCGGGGCGGGAGGCAATGAGCAGTTCTTC.